This T cell receptor (beta chain) stems from a study of PD-L1 blockade in urothelial cancer. Overall study: Blood was evaluated 3 weeks (second dose) and 6 weeks after therapy began.

The data were produced by immunoSEQ multiplex PCR, yet TCRdb's version contains in-frame clones alone and is incomplete. This table has roughly 84,000 clones, roughly 80% appearing once. The sequence derives from a man between 65 and 85 years old with urothelial cancer. The starting material was PBMCs, obtained around atezolizumab (anti-PD-L1) treatment.

Here the CDR3 DNA reads TGCGCCAGCAGCTTGGTGGCAGGGGCATCCTACGAGCAGTACTTC. This codes for CASSLVAGASYEQYF. The chain uses TRBV5-1 and TRBJ2-7; possibly TRBD1 for D (6 bases). The germline V gene has CDR1 SGHRS and CDR2 YFSETQ. V gave up 0 bases and J gave up 1 base, with 11 bases separating them. This CDR3 comprises 15 residues.